The rows below give T cell receptor beta chains drawn from one sample of a study of cytomegalovirus exposure and HLA in healthy donors. The repertoire was sequenced with immunoSEQ multiplex PCR; TCRdb's copy has only in-frame clones and lacks some. In the table there are around 140,000 clones, 60% to 80% of which are singletons. The sequencing sample was made of PBMCs. All receptors derive from a male donor in good health and CMV-seronegative. Each CDR3 is given with its conserved first and last residue. The order of the fields is V gene, J gene, D gene, clone size, CDR3 protein. D genes are given only for firm matches. Size is omitted from some rows. Given values are once, few, many or a class for expanded clones.

TRBV27	TRBJ2-3	NA	NA	CASSLLAGTDTQYF
TRBV9	TRBJ2-5	TRBD2	NA	CASSVDGTRGETQYF
TRBV10-3	TRBJ2-2	NA	once	CAIGKDGQGSTGELFF
TRBV7-3	TRBJ2-3	TRBD2	once	CASSSSGRALGTDTQYF
TRBV5-4	TRBJ2-7	NA	NA	CASSLGGHLGTAYEQYF
TRBV19	TRBJ2-7	NA	NA	CASSIQGTYEQYF
TRBV7-8	TRBJ1-1	TRBD1	NA	CASSPEGYRGPEAFF
TRBV6-5	TRBJ2-3	NA	NA	CASSQADTQYF
TRBV15	TRBJ2-1	NA	NA	CATSTLQRSSYNEQFF
TRBV15	TRBJ1-1	NA	NA	CATSRDGRNTEAFF
TRBV2	TRBJ2-5	NA	few	CASSELTNQETQYF
TRBV11-2	TRBJ2-7	NA	NA	CASSLVGGTYEQYF
TRBV9	TRBJ2-5	NA	NA	CASSTADSVETQYF
TRBV6-1	TRBJ1-2	NA	NA	CASTSGGVGYGYTF
TRBV6-6	TRBJ1-6	NA	few	CASSYKGDTSPLHF
TRBV7-7	TRBJ2-7	TRBD1	NA	CASSLGIQGYHEQYF
TRBV7-9	TRBJ1-2	NA	NA	CASSLLGGADGYTF
TRBV6-4	TRBJ2-1	NA	NA	CASSASSYNEQFF
TRBV7-9	TRBJ2-7	NA	NA	CASRRDTSYEQYF
TRBV11-3	TRBJ2-7	TRBD1	NA	CASSMSRDRDPSYEQYF
TRBV4-3	TRBJ2-6	NA	few	CASSQVLSGANVLTF
TRBV4-3	TRBJ2-4	TRBD1	NA	CASSLDPRDRKAKNIQYF
TRBV5-1	TRBJ2-2	TRBD2	NA	CASSFAGGTGELFF
TRBV9	TRBJ2-1	TRBD2	NA	CASSSRTSLGNEQFF
TRBV6-5	TRBJ1-3	TRBD1	once	CASSYMDRIGNTIYF
TRBV6-5	TRBJ1-6	TRBD1	NA	CANDSTGDESPLHF
TRBV5-1	TRBJ1-3	NA	NA	CASSSGTQGNTIYF
TRBV30	TRBJ1-1	NA	NA	CAWSYGVDTEAFF
TRBV11-2	TRBJ2-7	NA	NA	CASSTRTNWEQYF
TRBV5-1	TRBJ1-1	TRBD1	NA	CASSPGTGGGGTEAFF
TRBV7-2	TRBJ2-1	TRBD2	NA	CASKWRGGGNEQFF
TRBV6-1	TRBJ1-2	NA	NA	CASQGTNYGYTF
TRBV11-2	TRBJ2-4	NA	NA	CASTPREAVKNIQYF
TRBV6-1	TRBJ2-1	TRBD2	NA	CASGILAGGSDEQFF
TRBV20-1	TRBJ1-1	NA	NA	CSASRETEAFF
TRBV7-2	TRBJ2-2	TRBD2	NA	CASSLAVGRGGNTGELFF
TRBV18	TRBJ2-5	NA	once	CASSPPAETQYF